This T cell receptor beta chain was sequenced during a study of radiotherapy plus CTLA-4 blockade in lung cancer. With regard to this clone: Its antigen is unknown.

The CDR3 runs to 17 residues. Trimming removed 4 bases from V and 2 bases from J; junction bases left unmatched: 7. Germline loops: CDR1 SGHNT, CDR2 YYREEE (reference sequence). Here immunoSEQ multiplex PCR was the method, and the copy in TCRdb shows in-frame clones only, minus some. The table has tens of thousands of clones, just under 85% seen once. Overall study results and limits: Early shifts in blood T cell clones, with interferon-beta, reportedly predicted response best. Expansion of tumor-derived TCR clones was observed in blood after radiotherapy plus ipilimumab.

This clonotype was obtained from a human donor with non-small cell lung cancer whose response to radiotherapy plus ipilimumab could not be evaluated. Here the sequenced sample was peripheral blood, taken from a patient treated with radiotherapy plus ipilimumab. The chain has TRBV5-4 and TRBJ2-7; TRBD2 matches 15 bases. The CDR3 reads CASSPGLAGGFTYEQYF. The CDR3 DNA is TGTGCCAGCAGCCCCGGACTAGCGGGAGGGTTCACCTACGAGCAGTACTTC.